This T cell receptor beta chain derives from a study of T cells in Graves' hyperthyroidism and ophthalmopathy. There were TCR beta CDR3 regions amplified from RNA transcripts. The HTBI primer set was used in a first-round RT-PCR of the TCR CDR3. Each CDR3 protein gets one entry after TCRdb re-called the multiplex PCR reads with MiXCR. In the table there are approximately 400,000 distinct CDR3 sequences, more than 12% of which are singletons. Deletions cut 3 bases from V and 10 bases from J, with 16 bases between. The CDR3 spans 15 residues. Germline CDR1 is LNHDA and CDR2 is SQIVND (reference sequence). Uncontrolled infections, other autoimmune diseases, pregnancy or lactation led to exclusion of patients.

The receptor comes from a woman aged 30 to 39 with Graves' hyperthyroidism. Sequenced: blood. This chain joins TRBV19 and TRBJ1-6; D possibly corresponds to TRBD1 (6 bases). The CDR3 DNA reads TGTGCCAGTAGTATCCAGGGGTCGAAGACGTCACCCCTCCACTTT. It yields the protein CASSIQGSKTSPLHF.